A selection of T cell receptor beta chains follows, all from one sample in a study of blood T cell repertoires in COVID-19. Libraries were prepared by immunoSEQ multiplex PCR; TCRdb keeps only in-frame clonotypes and omits some of them. The sample gives 200,000 to 250,000 clones, about nine tenths of which show up once; less than 0.9% is in the top ten. The specimen was PBMCs or T cells enriched from blood (not recorded which). These receptors came from a man aged 50-59 years who had been exposed to COVID-19. CDR3s include the opening cysteine and the closing phenylalanine or tryptophan. The D gene is left open where the match is weak. Clone size is shown for a subset of rows, as once, few, many or a class of expanded clone.

TRBJ2-1 NA NA TRBV4-2 TGTGCCAGCCAGGGGGGTAGGGAGTTTCAAGAGCAGTTCTTC CASQGGREFQEQFF
TRBJ1-6 NA TRBD1 TRBV28 TGTGCCAGCAGTCCTCGGACAGGGGCGGATTCACCCCTCCACTTT CASSPRTGADSPLHF
TRBJ2-1 NA NA TRBV2 TGTGCCAGCAGCCCAGACAGGAGCTCCTACAATGAGCAGTTCTTC CASSPDRSSYNEQFF
TRBJ2-3 NA TRBD2 TRBV28 TGTGCCAGCAGGCCGGGAGGCCTTCGGGATACGCAGTATTTT CASRPGGLRDTQYF
TRBJ2-3 NA NA TRBV2 TGTGCCAGCAGGTCGGGACTCCACACAGATACGCAGTATTTT CASRSGLHTDTQYF
TRBJ1-4 NA TRBD1 TRBV7-9 TGTGCCAGCAGCTTTTGGGTGGGGACAGGAATTGCAACTAATGAAAAACTGTTTTTT CASSFWVGTGIATNEKLFF
TRBJ2-5 NA TRBD2 TRBV5-1 TGCGCCAGCAGCACGGGACTAACGGAGACCCAGTACTTC CASSTGLTETQYF
TRBJ1-5 NA TRBD1 TRBV19 TGTGCCAGTAGTCTCACGGACAGGGAAAGACAGCCCCAGCATTTT CASSLTDRERQPQHF
TRBJ1-2 NA TRBD1 TRBV6-5 TGTGCCAGCGCTGGGACAGTTAACTATGGCTACACCTTC CASAGTVNYGYTF
TRBJ1-1 NA TRBD1 TRBV5-1 TGCGCCAGCAGCTTCACAGGGGCGGGCACTGAAGCTTTCTTT CASSFTGAGTEAFF
TRBJ1-4 NA TRBD1 TRBV29-1 TGCAGCGCAAGCGGACAGGTTAATGAAAAACTGTTTTTT CSASGQVNEKLFF
TRBJ2-3 NA NA TRBV5-1 TGCGCCAGCAGCTTGCCCGCAGATACGCAGTATTTT CASSLPADTQYF
TRBJ1-1 NA NA TRBV7-3 TGTGCCAGCAGCCCCGGGATGACCACTGAAGCTTTCTTT CASSPGMTTEAFF
TRBJ2-3 NA NA TRBV5-1 TGCGCCAGCAGCTTGGCGCAACAAGATACGCAGTATTTT CASSLAQQDTQYF
TRBJ1-3 NA TRBD1 TRBV20-1 TGCAGTGCTAGTAGGCAGGGGGCTGGAAACACCATATATTTT CSASRQGAGNTIYF
TRBJ1-6 NA TRBD1 TRBV11-3 TGTGCCAGCAGACGGGACAGGGCTAGAAATTCACCCCTCCACTTT CASRRDRARNSPLHF
TRBJ1-3 once TRBD1 TRBV7-2 TGTGCCAGCAGCTTAGGGACAGGGAAGGGAAACACCATATATTTT CASSLGTGKGNTIYF
TRBJ1-6 NA TRBD1 TRBV3-1/TRBV3-2 TGTGCCAGCAGCCGCCGGGAGAGGGGGCCCGATTCACCCCTCCACTTT CASSRRERGPDSPLHF
TRBJ2-1 once TRBD2 TRBV7-3 TGTGCCAGCAGCACTCCGACTAGCGGAGTATTCAATGAGCAGTTCTTC CASSTPTSGVFNEQFF
TRBJ1-2 NA NA TRBV21-1 TGTGCCAGCAGCAAATTCCGACAGGGGGCTTTTGGCTACACCTTC CASSKFRQGAFGYTF
TRBJ2-2 NA NA TRBV29-1 TGCAGCGCAGGGGCGAACACCGGGGAGCTGTTTTTT CSAGANTGELFF
TRBJ1-2 NA NA TRBV28 TGTGCCAGCAGTTTCGTTAACTATGGCTACACCTTC CASSFVNYGYTF
TRBJ2-1 NA NA TRBV21-1 TGTGCCAGCAGCAAAGAAGGGGGCAGAGGCTACAATGAGCAGTTCTTC CASSKEGGRGYNEQFF
TRBJ1-5 NA TRBD1 TRBV28 TGTGCCAGCAGTCCAGGGACAGGCTTTCAGCCCCAGCATTTT CASSPGTGFQPQHF
TRBJ1-6 NA NA TRBV28 TGTGCCACCCTAGGACAGTATAATTCACCCCTCCACTTT CATLGQYNSPLHF
TRBJ2-3 NA NA TRBV3-1/TRBV3-2 TGTGCCAGCAGCCCTCGGCGAGGGGGAGCAGATACGCAGTATTTT CASSPRRGGADTQYF
TRBJ1-2 NA TRBD1 TRBV5-5 TGTGCCAGCAGCTCGGGACAGCACTATGGCTACACCTTC CASSSGQHYGYTF
TRBJ2-1 NA TRBD1 TRBV5-1 TGCGCCAGCAGCCAATGGACAGGCGAGGATGAGCAGTTCTTC CASSQWTGEDEQFF
TRBJ1-5 NA NA TRBV2 TGTGCCAGCAGTCGACAGACGAGCAATCAGCCCCAGCATTTT CASSRQTSNQPQHF
TRBJ1-4 NA TRBD1 TRBV6-1 TGTGCCAGCAGTGACCTCGACAGGGGGGATGAAAAACTGTTTTTT CASSDLDRGDEKLFF
TRBJ1-5 few NA TRBV2 TGTGCCAGCAGTGATCGAAGAGGGCAGCCCCAGCATTTT CASSDRRGQPQHF
TRBJ2-3 NA NA TRBV7-2 TGTGCCAGCAGCTTAGAAGGGAGGTTGGCAGATACGCAGTATTTT CASSLEGRLADTQYF
TRBJ2-3 NA NA TRBV27 TGTGCCAGCAGTTTAAGCTACAGCGGGCTGGATACGCAGTATTTT CASSLSYSGLDTQYF
TRBJ1-5 NA NA TRBV18 TGTGCCAGCTCACCCCCCGGACTCAGAAAGGGCAATCAGCCCCAGCATTTT CASSPPGLRKGNQPQHF
TRBJ1-5 NA NA TRBV12-3/TRBV12-4 TGTGCCAGCAGTTTTAACTACCAGCCCCAGCATTTT CASSFNYQPQHF
TRBJ2-2 once NA TRBV18 TGTGCCAGCTCACTCCTGCGCAGGGAGGACACCGGGGAGCTGTTTTTT CASSLLRREDTGELFF
TRBJ1-2 few NA TRBV5-3 TGTGCCAGAAGCGAAGACACAGGGCGTTATGGCTACACCTTC CARSEDTGRYGYTF
TRBJ2-2 NA NA TRBV7-3 TGTGCCAGCAGCGTTAGCGAGGCCGGGGAGCTGTTTTTT CASSVSEAGELFF
TRBJ2-1 once NA TRBV7-2 TGTGCCAGCAGTCCCCTGGGGCTATACAATGAGCAGTTCTTC CASSPLGLYNEQFF
TRBJ1-2 NA TRBD1 TRBV27 TGTGCCAGCAGTCCGGACAGGAGATTTAACTATGGCTACACCTTC CASSPDRRFNYGYTF
TRBJ2-5 NA NA TRBV3-1/TRBV3-2 TGTGCCAGCAGCCAACGGGGCCAAGAGACCCAGTACTTC CASSQRGQETQYF
TRBJ2-1 NA TRBD2 TRBV27 TGTGCCAGCAGTCCCAGACGGGGCGGGGGGTCCTACAATGAGCAGTTCTTC CASSPRRGGGSYNEQFF
TRBJ2-5 NA TRBD1 TRBV19 TGTGCCAGTAGCGGCGGGGTCAGGGGGCACGAGACCCAGTACTTC CASSGGVRGHETQYF
TRBJ2-3 NA TRBD1 TRBV5-1 TGCGCCAGCAGCTTGGCGCAGGGGGCGATTTTTACAGATACGCAGTATTTT CASSLAQGAIFTDTQYF
TRBJ2-5 NA TRBD2 TRBV7-9 TGTGCCAGCAGCCCCTCGAGCGGGGGGGCGGAGACCCAGTACTTC CASSPSSGGAETQYF
TRBJ2-1 NA TRBD1 TRBV24-1 TGTGCCACCAGTGATTCCGGGACAGATTATTACAATGAGCAGTTCTTC CATSDSGTDYYNEQFF
TRBJ1-2 NA TRBD1 TRBV5-1 TGCGCCAGCAGCTTGAGGGCGGGACAGGGGGTTAACTATGGCTACACCTTC CASSLRAGQGVNYGYTF
TRBJ1-5 NA NA TRBV19 TGTGCCAGTAGTATAAGAACACCCATACGCAATCAGCCCCAGCATTTT CASSIRTPIRNQPQHF
TRBJ1-4 NA NA TRBV7-9 TGTGCCAGCAGCTTACTGGGAGGTAATGAAAAACTGTTTTTT CASSLLGGNEKLFF
TRBJ2-3 NA TRBD1 TRBV19 TGTGCCAGTAGTCGAACCGGACAGGGGACAGATACGCAGTATTTT CASSRTGQGTDTQYF
TRBJ2-5 once NA TRBV29-1 TGCAGCGTCGGATCTAGGTTATCAGAGACCCAGTACTTC CSVGSRLSETQYF
TRBJ1-1 once NA TRBV4-1 TGCGCCAGCAGCCATGATGACAGAGCCGGCACTGAAGCTTTCTTT CASSHDDRAGTEAFF
TRBJ1-1 few NA TRBV2 TGTGCCAGCATCCGGGATTTCACAGAAGCTTTCTTT CASIRDFTEAFF
TRBJ2-3 NA TRBD2 TRBV24-1 TGTGCCACCAGTGATCCCAGCGGGAGGTCAGGTCTCTATACGCAGTATTTT CATSDPSGRSGLYTQYF
TRBJ1-4 NA NA TRBV5-1 TGCGCCAGCTCACGCAGGCCCACCTCCGTTTCGACTAATGAAAAACTGTTTTTT CASSRRPTSVSTNEKLFF